This T cell receptor (beta chain) appears in the sequencing data of a study of T-cell reconstitution after alpha-beta-depleted transplantation in children. Trimming took off 10 bases at V and 12 bases at J, with 16 bases between the two ends. The CDR3 extends over 11 amino acids. CDR1 and CDR2 (germline): MNHEY, SVGAGI. Many counts were recorded for this clonotype. Researchers prepared the TCRbeta library using unique molecular identifiers, the study reports. Via MiXCR, TCRdb re-called the PCR reads, giving one row per CDR3 protein. In the table there are roughly 190,000 distinct CDR3 sequences, roughly 15% of which are singletons.

Sample: PBMCs from the stem cell graft donor, taken from the stem cell graft. The chain is built from TRBV6-5 and TRBJ2-1; a weak D match, TRBD2 (6 bases). The TCR was taken from a human donor who donated a stem cell graft to a child with acute lymphoblastic leukemia. In DNA, the CDR3 is TGTGCCACCTCGGGCTGGGACTTGCAGTTCTTC. Amino acids: CATSGWDLQFF.